This T cell receptor (beta chain) emerged from a study of shared clonotypes between healthy human individuals. All the donors were Caucasian adults who lived in Nashville, Tennessee. The assay was immunoSEQ multiplex PCR, and TCRdb's table has in-frame clones only and misses some. The sample lists about 490,000 clones, 70% to 85% occurring once. The CDR3 loop spans 15 amino acids. V shed 4 bases and J shed 1 base, with 13 bases lying between them. The germline V gene has CDR1 SNHLY and CDR2 FYNNEI. The V call is TRBV2, the J call TRBJ1-1; D call uncertain. Sequencing was done on a sample of PBMCs. The TCR sequence derives from a woman in her forties in good health. Some clones in this sample may be carry-over from other donors' samples. CDR3 in DNA: TGTGCCAGCAGTGGACGGCCTAGCGGGAACACTGAAGCTTTCTTT. Encoded protein: CASSGRPSGNTEAFF.